One sample yielded the 22 T cell receptor beta chains listed below, sequenced in a study of T cells in Graves' hyperthyroidism and ophthalmopathy. The TCR beta CDR3 regions underwent amplification using RNA transcripts as the source. The TCR CDR3 first-round RT-PCR relied on the HTBI primer set. MiXCR, run by TCRdb on the multiplex PCR reads, gives a single entry per CDR3 protein. In the table there are a few hundred thousand distinct CDR3 sequences, approximately 15% of which are singletons. Sample: blood. All receptors come from a woman aged 18-35 years with Graves' hyperthyroidism.

The chain is built from TRBV5-1 and TRBJ2-2; D remains ambiguous. CDR1 SGHRS and CDR2 YFSETQ come from the germline V gene. V dropped 0 bases and J dropped 4 bases, with 13 bases sitting between them. The length of the CDR3 is 16 residues. The CDR3 spells CASSLAPAMGTGELFF. CDR3 in DNA: TGCGCCAGCAGCTTGGCCCCGGCCATGGGCACCGGGGAGCTGTTTTTT.

This clonotype was seen many times. CDR3 DNA: TGTGCCAGCAACTCAGGGTCCCATCGTCAGGAGCAGTACTTC. This translates into CASNSGSHRQEQYF. The chain couples TRBV7-9 to TRBJ2-7, with D possibly TRBD1 on 5 matching bases. Germline CDR1 SEHNR, CDR2 FQNEAQ (reference sequence). Deletions cut 7 bases from V and 7 bases from J, with 20 bases between. This CDR3 is 14 amino acids long.

This clonotype was seen at least ten times. The chain is built from TRBV12-3 or TRBV12-4 and TRBJ2-1, with 7 bases that match TRBD1. J lost 0 bases, V lost 6 bases, and 5 bases had no gene match. This CDR3 contains 15 residues. CDR3 sequence: CASRETGISYNEQFF. For the CDR3, the DNA is TGTGCCAGCAGGGAGACAGGGATCTCCTACAATGAGCAGTTCTTC.

This sequence joins TRBV4-1 and TRBJ2-1, with 11 bases identical to TRBD2. Germline V gene sequence: CDR1 MGHRA, CDR2 YSYEKL. This CDR3 comprises 17 residues. J gave up 6 bases and V 3 bases, and 10 bases lay outside the gene matches. The chain's CDR3 is CASSHEQLAGVFNEQFF. Here the CDR3 DNA reads TGCGCCAGCAGCCATGAACAACTAGCGGGAGTTTTCAATGAGCAGTTCTTC.

The chain couples TRBV5-1 to TRBJ1-2; no firm D call. The germline gives CDR1 SGHRS, CDR2 YFSETQ. The CDR3 has 14 amino acids. Trimming left V 4 bases short and J 0 bases short, with 10 bases between. CDR3 sequence: CASSPSAANYGYTF. The CDR3 nucleotides read TGCGCCAGCAGCCCATCAGCGGCTAACTATGGCTACACCTTC.

This chain connects TRBV6-4 to TRBJ2-3; 8 bases line up with TRBD2. Germline CDR1 is MRHNA and CDR2 is SNTAGT. After removal of 6 bases from V and 7 bases from J, the junction contained 3 bases not matched to a gene. The CDR3 runs 12 residues. CDR3 DNA sequence: TGTGCCAGCAGATTAGCGGGGAATACGCAGTATTTT. Translated, it gives CASRLAGNTQYF.

For this clonotype: This CDR3 fails to terminate in the conserved phenylalanine or tryptophan, so it likely reflects a read error. This chain links TRBV7-9 with TRBJ1-2; D is unresolved. This CDR3 is built from 12 residues. Trimming took off 1 base at V and 8 bases at J, with 8 bases between the two ends. The germline gives CDR1 SEHNR, CDR2 FQNEAQ (reference sequence). The CDR3 loop reads CASSLDPRGYTL. CDR3 bases: TGTGCCAGCAGCTTAGACCCCCGGGGCTACACCCTC.

As to this clonotype: The CDR3 end shows no conserved phenylalanine or tryptophan, and so a read error is likely. The genes are TRBV11-2 and TRBJ2-4; possibly TRBD1 for D (5 bases). Germline V gene lookup returns CDR1 SGHAT and CDR2 FQNNGV. V gave up 1 base and J gave up 1 base, with 14 bases separating them. CDR3 size: 17 residues. CDR3 loop: CASSLASDDSAKNIQYV. Written as DNA, the CDR3 is TGTGCCAGCAGCTTAGCGTCTGACGACAGTGCCAAAAACATTCAGTACGTC.

This clonotype has a count of ten or more. The chain is built from TRBV12-3 or TRBV12-4 and TRBJ2-3; 7 nucleotides line up with TRBD1. Trimming at V came to 3 bases and at J to 5 bases, leaving 11 bases not matched to a gene. The CDR3 spans 16 residues. The CDR3 coding sequence is TGTGCCAGCAGTTTGGGTCGACAGGGCCTCGGAGATACGCAGTATTTT. As protein: CASSLGRQGLGDTQYF.

Many counts were recorded for this clonotype. In nucleotides, the CDR3 is TGTGCCAGCAGAAGGGGGTCAGTCGGAGAAAAACTGTTTTTT. Its translation is CASRRGSVGEKLFF. The chain is built from TRBV7-2 and TRBJ1-4, with D possibly matching TRBD1 (6 bases). Germline CDR1 is SGHTA and CDR2 is FQGNSA. CDR3 length: 14 residues. The V gene lost 6 bases and the J gene lost 8 bases, with 16 bases spanning the gap.

This clonotype was seen repeatedly, ten times or more. The rearrangement uses TRBV11-2 and TRBJ1-5, with no clear D. CDR3 length equals 16 residues. The V gene lost 1 base and the J gene lost 7 bases, with 17 bases spanning the gap. CDR1 and CDR2 (germline): SGHAT, FQNNGV. The CDR3: CASSLGFMGSSQPQHF. CDR3 nucleotides: TGTGCCAGCAGCTTAGGTTTTATGGGATCCTCCCAGCCCCAGCATTTT.

The genes are TRBV29-1 and TRBJ1-2, with D unresolved. This CDR3 is 10 amino acids long. CDR1 is SQVTM and CDR2 is ANQGSEA in the germline V gene. CDR3 sequence (DNA): TGCGCCGTACTGGACCCTGGCTACACCTTC. Translated: CAVLDPGYTF. Full variable domain (remainder filled in from reference TRBV29-1 and TRBJ1-2): SAVISQKPSRDICQRGTSLTIQCQVDSQVTMMFWYRQQPGQSLTLIATANQGSEATYESGFVIDKFPISRPNLTFSTLTVSNMSPEDSSIYLCAVLDPGYTFGSGTRLTVV.

V usage is TRBV20-1 and J usage is TRBJ1-1; 7 positions match TRBD1. V shed 5 bases and J 0 bases; nucleotides not matched to a gene: 9. Per the germline V gene, CDR1 is DFQATT and CDR2 is SNEGSKA (reference sequence). CDR3 length: 15 amino acids. The CDR3 sequence: CSASRNRGMNTEAFF. Here the CDR3 DNA reads TGCAGTGCTTCCCGAAACAGGGGAATGAACACTGAAGCTTTCTTT.

This clonotype was observed at least ten times. The gene calls are TRBV7-2 and TRBJ2-7, with TRBD1 identical over 7 bases. CDR1 is SGHTA, CDR2 FQGNSA, per germline. V was pared by 4 bases and J by 3 bases, with 6 bases of the junction left unmatched. The CDR3 contains 14 residues. CDR3 sequence: CASSSLDRYYEQYF. In DNA form, the CDR3 reads TGTGCCAGCAGCTCGCTGGACAGGTACTACGAGCAGTACTTC.

This clonotype was observed many times. The gene calls are TRBV20-1 and TRBJ2-7; D may be TRBD1 (6 bases). V was cut by 1 base and J by 1 base, with 11 bases left in between. Looked up from germline, CDR1 is DFQATT and CDR2 is SNEGSKA (reference sequence). This CDR3 contains 14 residues. The CDR3 spells CSARGQGTSYEQYF. CDR3 sequence (DNA): TGCAGTGCTAGAGGCCAGGGGACGTCCTACGAGCAGTACTTC.

In this sample, this clonotype turned up many times. CDR3 bases: TGTGCCAGCAGCCGCGCAGGGGGTGGTTCACCCCTCCACTTT. Translating it yields CASSRAGGGSPLHF. The chain joins TRBV3-1 to TRBJ1-6; 7 nucleotides line up with TRBD1. This CDR3 has 14 amino acids. Germline V gene lookup returns CDR1 LGHDT and CDR2 YNNKEL (reference sequence). Trimming cost V 4 bases and J 9 bases; bases outside gene matches: 6.

The table lists this clonotype with many counts. The V call is TRBV7-2, the J call TRBJ2-3, with D perhaps TRBD1 or TRBD2 (5 bases each). Germline CDR1 reads SGHTA; CDR2 reads FQGNSA. The CDR3 spans 16 residues. The V end was cut by 4 bases, the J end by 3 bases, with 17 bases between. The CDR3 DNA follows: TGTGCCAGCAGCTACCTGGGACCCTGGGTTACAGATACGCAGTATTTT. This codes for CASSYLGPWVTDTQYF.

This clonotype was seen more than once but under ten times. The chain joins TRBV19 to TRBJ1-2; D remains unclear. The V gene lost 1 base and the J gene lost 4 bases, with 13 bases spanning the gap. Germline V gene data show CDR1 as LNHDA and CDR2 as SQIVND (reference sequence). The CDR3 sequence is 15 residues long. CDR3 sequence (DNA): TGTGCCAGTAGTATAGCGTCGGGAGTATTCTATGGCTACACCTTC. Translating gives CASSIASGVFYGYTF.

Worth noting for this clonotype: Given a much more abundant clone one base away, this may be a read error. V is TRBV5-1 and J is TRBJ2-3, with D maybe TRBD1 (5 bases). With 4 bases removed from V and 4 bases from J, the gap between germline ends came to 16 bases. The CDR3 loop spans 15 amino acids. The V gene's germline CDR1 is SGHRS and CDR2 YFSETQ. The CDR3 sequence: CASSMVRVLSDTQYF. The CDR3 DNA reads as TGCGCCAGCAGCATGGTCAGGGTTTTGTCAGATACGCAGTATTTT.

This clonotype has only a few counts. The chain joins TRBV12-3 or TRBV12-4 to TRBJ1-2; D perhaps matches TRBD1 (6 bases). CDR3 length: 13 residues. Trimming left V 6 bases short and J 6 bases short, with 14 bases between. This chain's CDR3 is CASSHRVGDGYTF. For the CDR3, the DNA is TGTGCCAGCAGCCACAGGGTAGGGGATGGCTACACCTTC.

V is TRBV7-9 and J is TRBJ1-6, with 8 bases lining up with TRBD1. Germline loops: CDR1 SEHNR, CDR2 FQNEAQ (reference sequence). There are 16 residues in the CDR3. Trimming at V came to 3 bases and at J to 14 bases, leaving 15 bases not matched to a gene. The DNA for the CDR3 is TGTGCCAGCAGCTTGGGGACAGGCACTCGACGTCGGTCCCTCCACTTT. This encodes CASSLGTGTRRRSLHF.

Ten or more counts support this clonotype. The chain uses TRBV9 and TRBJ2-1, with 9 bases matching TRBD2. The CDR3 sequence is 18 residues long. Germline loops: CDR1 SGDLS, CDR2 YYNGEE. After removal of 4 bases from V and 0 bases from J, the junction contained 11 bases not matched to a gene. CDR3 in DNA: TGTGCCAGCAGCCCCGAGGGGCGGGAGGGTTACTCCTACAATGAGCAGTTCTTC. This sequence encodes CASSPEGREGYSYNEQFF.